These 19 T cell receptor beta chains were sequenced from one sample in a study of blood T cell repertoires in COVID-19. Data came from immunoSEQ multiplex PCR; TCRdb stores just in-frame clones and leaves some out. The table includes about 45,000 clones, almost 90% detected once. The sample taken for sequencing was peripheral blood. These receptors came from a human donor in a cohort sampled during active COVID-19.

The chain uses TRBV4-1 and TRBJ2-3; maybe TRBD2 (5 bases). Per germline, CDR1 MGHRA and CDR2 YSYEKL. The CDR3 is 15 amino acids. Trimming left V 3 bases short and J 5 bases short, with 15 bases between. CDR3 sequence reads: CASSQLGWAGDTQYF. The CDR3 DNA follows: TGCGCCAGCAGCCAGTTGGGCTGGGCGGGAGATACGCAGTATTTT.

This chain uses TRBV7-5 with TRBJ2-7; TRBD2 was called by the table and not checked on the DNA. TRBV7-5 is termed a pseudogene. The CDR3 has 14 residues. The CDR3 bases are TGTGCCAGAAGCTTAGCGCCCGGGGCCTACGAGCAGTACTTC. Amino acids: CARSLAPGAYEQYF.

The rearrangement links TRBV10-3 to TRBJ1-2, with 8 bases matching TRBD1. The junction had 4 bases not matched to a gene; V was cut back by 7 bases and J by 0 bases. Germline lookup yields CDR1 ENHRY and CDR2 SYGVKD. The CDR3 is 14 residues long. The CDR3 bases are TGTGCCATCACCAGACAGGGGACTAACTATGGCTACACCTTC. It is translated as CAITRQGTNYGYTF.

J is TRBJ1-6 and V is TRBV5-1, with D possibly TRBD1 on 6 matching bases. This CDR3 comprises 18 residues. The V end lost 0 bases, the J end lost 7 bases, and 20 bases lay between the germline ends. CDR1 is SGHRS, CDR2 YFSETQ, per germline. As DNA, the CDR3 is TGCGCCAGCAGCTTGGTAGGCAGGGGACAACTCAAGAATTCACCCCTCCACTTT. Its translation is CASSLVGRGQLKNSPLHF.

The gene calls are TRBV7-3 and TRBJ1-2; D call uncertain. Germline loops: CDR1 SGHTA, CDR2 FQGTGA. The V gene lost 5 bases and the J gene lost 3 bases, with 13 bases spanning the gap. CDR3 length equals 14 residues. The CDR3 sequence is CASSQRTGDYGYTF. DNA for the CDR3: TGTGCCAGCAGCCAAAGGACGGGAGACTATGGCTACACCTTC.

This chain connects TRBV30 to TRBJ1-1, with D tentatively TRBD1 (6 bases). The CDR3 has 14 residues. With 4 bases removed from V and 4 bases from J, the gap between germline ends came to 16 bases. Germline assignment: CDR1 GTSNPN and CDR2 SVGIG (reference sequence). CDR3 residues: CAWNKGQGPTEAFF. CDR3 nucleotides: TGTGCCTGGAATAAGGGACAAGGGCCCACTGAAGCTTTCTTT.

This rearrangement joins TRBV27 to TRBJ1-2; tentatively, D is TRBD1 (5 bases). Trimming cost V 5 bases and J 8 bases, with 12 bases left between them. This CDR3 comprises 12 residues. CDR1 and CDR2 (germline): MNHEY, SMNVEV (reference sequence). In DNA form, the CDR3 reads TGTGCCAGCAGTGAGGGACTTGGAGGCTACACCTTC. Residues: CASSEGLGGYTF.

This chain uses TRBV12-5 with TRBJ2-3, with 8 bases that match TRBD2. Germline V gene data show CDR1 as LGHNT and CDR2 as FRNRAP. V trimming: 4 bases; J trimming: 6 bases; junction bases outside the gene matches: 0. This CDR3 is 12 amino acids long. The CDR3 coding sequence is TGTGCTAGTGGTTCGGGGGGGGATACGCAGTATTTT. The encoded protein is CASGSGGDTQYF. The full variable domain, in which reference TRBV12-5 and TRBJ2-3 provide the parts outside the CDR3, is DARVTQTPRHKVTEMGQEVTMRCQPILGHNTVFWYRQTMMQGLELLAYFRNRAPLDDSGMPKDRFSAEMPDATLATLKIQPSEPRDSAVYFCASGSGGDTQYFGPGTRLTVL.

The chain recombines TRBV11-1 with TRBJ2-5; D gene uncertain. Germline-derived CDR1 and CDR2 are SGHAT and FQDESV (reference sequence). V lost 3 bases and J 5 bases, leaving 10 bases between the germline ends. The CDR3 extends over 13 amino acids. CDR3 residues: CASSFGSLETQYF. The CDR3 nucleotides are TGTGCCAGCAGCTTCGGGTCCCTGGAGACCCAGTACTTC.

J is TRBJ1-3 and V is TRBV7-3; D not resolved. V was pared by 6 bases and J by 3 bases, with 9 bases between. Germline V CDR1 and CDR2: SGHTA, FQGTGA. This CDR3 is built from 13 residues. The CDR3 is CASRSNHGNTIYF. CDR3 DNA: TGTGCCAGCAGGTCCAATCATGGAAACACCATATATTTT.

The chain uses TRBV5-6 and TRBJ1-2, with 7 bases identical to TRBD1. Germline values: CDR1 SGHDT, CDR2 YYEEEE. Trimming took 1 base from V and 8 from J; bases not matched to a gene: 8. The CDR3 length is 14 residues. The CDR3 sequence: CASSLPTYRGGYTF. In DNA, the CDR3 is TGTGCCAGCAGCTTGCCGACGTACAGGGGAGGCTACACCTTC.

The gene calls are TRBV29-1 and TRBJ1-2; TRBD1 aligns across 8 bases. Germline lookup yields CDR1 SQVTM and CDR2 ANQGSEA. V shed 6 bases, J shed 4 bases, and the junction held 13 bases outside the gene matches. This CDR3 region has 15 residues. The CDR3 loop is CSVILETGEVYGYTF. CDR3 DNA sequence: TGCAGCGTGATACTGGAGACAGGGGAGGTCTATGGCTACACCTTC. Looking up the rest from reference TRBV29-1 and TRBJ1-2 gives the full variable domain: SAVISQKPSRDICQRGTSLTIQCQVDSQVTMMFWYRQQPGQSLTLIATANQGSEATYESGFVIDKFPISRPNLTFSTLTVSNMSPEDSSIYLCSVILETGEVYGYTFGSGTRLTVV.

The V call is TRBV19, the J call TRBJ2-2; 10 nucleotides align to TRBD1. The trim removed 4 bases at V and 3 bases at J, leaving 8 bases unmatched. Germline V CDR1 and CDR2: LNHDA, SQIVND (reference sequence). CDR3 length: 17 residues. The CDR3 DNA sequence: TGTGCCAGTAGTAGGGCCCCGGGGACAGGGGACACCGGGGAGCTGTTTTTT. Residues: CASSRAPGTGDTGELFF.

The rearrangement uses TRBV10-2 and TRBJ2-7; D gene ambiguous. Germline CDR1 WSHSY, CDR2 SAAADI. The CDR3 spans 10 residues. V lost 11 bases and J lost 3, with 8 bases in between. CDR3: CAPCFYEQYF. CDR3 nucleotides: TGCGCCCCTTGTTTCTACGAGCAGTACTTC.

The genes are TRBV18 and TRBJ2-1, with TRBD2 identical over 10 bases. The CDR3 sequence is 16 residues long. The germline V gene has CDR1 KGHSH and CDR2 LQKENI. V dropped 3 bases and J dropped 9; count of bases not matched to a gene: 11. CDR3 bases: TGTGCCAGCTCACCCTCCGGAGCGGGGGGGCCGAGTGAGCAGTTCTTC. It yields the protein CASSPSGAGGPSEQFF. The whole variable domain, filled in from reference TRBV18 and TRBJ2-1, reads NAGVMQNPRHLVRRRGQEARLRCSPMKGHSHVYWYRQLPEEGLKFMVYLQKENIIDESGMPKERFSAEFPKEGPSILRIQQVVRGDSAAYFCASSPSGAGGPSEQFFGPGTRLTVL.

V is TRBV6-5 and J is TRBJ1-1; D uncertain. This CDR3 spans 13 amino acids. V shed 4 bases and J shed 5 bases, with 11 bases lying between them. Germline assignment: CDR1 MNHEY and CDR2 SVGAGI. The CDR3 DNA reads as TGTGCCAGCAGTTTGGCAGGATCGACTGAAGCTTTCTTT. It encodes CASSLAGSTEAFF.

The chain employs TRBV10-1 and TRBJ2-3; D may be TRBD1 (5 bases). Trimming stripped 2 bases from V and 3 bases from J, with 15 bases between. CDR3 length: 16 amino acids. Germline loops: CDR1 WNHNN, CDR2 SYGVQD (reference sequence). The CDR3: CASSEGFSGRTDTQYF. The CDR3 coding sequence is TGCGCCAGCAGTGAGGGGTTCTCAGGGCGGACAGATACGCAGTATTTT.

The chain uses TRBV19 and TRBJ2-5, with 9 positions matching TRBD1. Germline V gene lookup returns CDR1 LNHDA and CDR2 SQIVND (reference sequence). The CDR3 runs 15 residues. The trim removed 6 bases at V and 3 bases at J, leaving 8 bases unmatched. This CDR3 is CASSSGQGSKETQYF. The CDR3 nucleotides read TGTGCCAGTAGCTCGGGACAGGGAAGCAAAGAGACCCAGTACTTC. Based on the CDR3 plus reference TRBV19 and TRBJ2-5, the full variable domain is DGGITQSPKYLFRKEGQNVTLSCEQNLNHDAMYWYRQDPGQGLRLIYYSQIVNDFQKGDIAEGYSVSREKKESFPLTVTSAQKNPTAFYLCASSSGQGSKETQYFGPGTRLLVL.

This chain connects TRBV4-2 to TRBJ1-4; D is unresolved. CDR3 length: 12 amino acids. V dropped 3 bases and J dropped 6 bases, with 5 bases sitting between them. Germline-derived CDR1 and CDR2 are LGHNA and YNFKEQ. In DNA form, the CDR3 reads TGTGCCAGCAGCCAGGAGGATGAAAAACTGTTTTTT. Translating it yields CASSQEDEKLFF.